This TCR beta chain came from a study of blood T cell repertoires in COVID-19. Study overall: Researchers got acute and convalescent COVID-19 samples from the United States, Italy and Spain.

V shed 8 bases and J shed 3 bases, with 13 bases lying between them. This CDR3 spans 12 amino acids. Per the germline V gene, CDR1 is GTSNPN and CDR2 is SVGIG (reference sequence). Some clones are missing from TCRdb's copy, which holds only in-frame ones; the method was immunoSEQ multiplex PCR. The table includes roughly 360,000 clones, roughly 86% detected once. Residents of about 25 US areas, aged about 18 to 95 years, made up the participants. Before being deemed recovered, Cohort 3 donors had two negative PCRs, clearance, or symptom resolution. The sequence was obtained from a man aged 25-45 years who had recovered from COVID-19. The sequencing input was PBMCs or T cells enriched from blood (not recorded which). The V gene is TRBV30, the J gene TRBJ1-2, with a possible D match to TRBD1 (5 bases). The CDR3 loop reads CAGAGDDYGYTF. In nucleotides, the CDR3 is TGTGCCGGGGCGGGGGACGACTATGGCTACACCTTC.